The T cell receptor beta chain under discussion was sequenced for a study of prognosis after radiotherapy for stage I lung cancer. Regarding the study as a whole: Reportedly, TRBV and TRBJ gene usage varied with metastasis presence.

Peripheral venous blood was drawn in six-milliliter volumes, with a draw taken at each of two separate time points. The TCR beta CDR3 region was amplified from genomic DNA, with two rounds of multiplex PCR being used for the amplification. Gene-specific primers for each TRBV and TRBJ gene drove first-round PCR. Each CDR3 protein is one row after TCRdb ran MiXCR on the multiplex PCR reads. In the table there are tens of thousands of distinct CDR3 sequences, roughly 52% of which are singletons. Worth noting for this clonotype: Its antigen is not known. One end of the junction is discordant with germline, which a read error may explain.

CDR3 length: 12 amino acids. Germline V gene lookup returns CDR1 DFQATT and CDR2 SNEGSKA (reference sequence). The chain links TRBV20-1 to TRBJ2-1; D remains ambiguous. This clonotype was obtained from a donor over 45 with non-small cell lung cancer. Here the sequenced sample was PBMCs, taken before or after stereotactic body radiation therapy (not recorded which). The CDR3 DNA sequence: TGCAGTGCTGGAGACTCATCGAGTGAGCAGTTCTTC. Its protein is CSAGDSSSEQFF.